This entry lists 13 T cell receptor beta chains sequenced from one sample in a study of CD8+CD57+ T cells in acquired aplastic anemia. Profiling of TCR beta VDJ combinations and CDR3 sequences used genomic DNA as template. Via MiXCR, TCRdb re-called the reads, giving one row per CDR3 protein. The data show about 190,000 distinct CDR3 sequences, with approximately 48% seen just once and 9.7% held by the top ten. Whoever was chosen for sequencing had shown CD8+CD57+ cell expansion by flow cytometry. Material for sequencing was sorted CD4+, CD8+, or CD8+CD57+ T cells (not recorded which) from PBMCs. These receptors originate from a human donor with aplastic anemia.

This clonotype was recorded at least ten times. This chain uses TRBV25-1 with TRBJ2-5; 8 nucleotides line up with TRBD2. V trimming: 1 base; J trimming: 4 bases; junction bases outside the gene matches: 17. CDR1 is MGHDK, CDR2 SYGVNS, per germline. CDR3 size: 19 residues. The chain's CDR3 is CASSESPGRAIIYGETQYF. The CDR3 nucleotides are TGTGCCAGCAGTGAATCACCCGGGAGGGCCATTATATACGGAGAGACCCAGTACTTC.

Ten or more counts support this clonotype. The rearrangement uses TRBV4-3 and TRBJ1-1, with TRBD1 matching 9 bases. This CDR3 is built from 15 residues. Per the germline V gene, CDR1 is LGHNA and CDR2 is YSLEER. V shed 4 bases, J shed 4 bases, and the junction held 7 bases outside the gene matches. CDR3: CASSLRQGGGTEAFF. The CDR3 DNA sequence: TGCGCCAGCAGCCTCCGACAGGGGGGCGGCACTGAAGCTTTCTTT.

This clonotype came up a few times. V usage is TRBV6-2 or TRBV6-3 and J usage is TRBJ1-1; 7 bases agree with TRBD1. Looked up from germline, CDR1 is MNHEY and CDR2 is SVGEGT. J was trimmed by 4 bases and V by 0 bases; bases with no gene match: 5. The CDR3 spans 15 residues. Written as DNA, the CDR3 is TGTGCCAGCAGTTACTCGACAGGGATTGGCACTGAAGCTTTCTTT. As protein: CASSYSTGIGTEAFF.

With regard to this clonotype: A read error may produce the germline difference seen at one junction end. The chain uses TRBV12-3 or TRBV12-4 and TRBJ1-6; tentatively, D is TRBD1 (6 bases). The CDR3 sequence is 15 residues long. The CDR3 sequence: CAGSPQQGKGSPLHF. In nucleotides, the CDR3 is TGTGCCGGCAGTCCCCAGCAGGGGAAAGGATCACCCCTCCACTTT.

This clonotype was found many times. V gene TRBV2 combines with J gene TRBJ2-7, with a weak D call TRBD2 (6 bases). CDR1 and CDR2 (germline): SNHLY, FYNNEI. The CDR3 extends over 12 amino acids. The germline V and J ends were trimmed by 11 bases and 0 bases, with 11 bases remaining between them. The CDR3 DNA is TGTGCCGGGGGGACGTACTCCTACGAGCAGTACTTC. Protein sequence: CAGGTYSYEQYF.

The rearrangement uses TRBV19 and TRBJ1-3, with D unclear. Trimming stripped 5 bases from V and 8 bases from J, with 13 bases between. Germline loops: CDR1 LNHDA, CDR2 SQIVND (reference sequence). The CDR3 runs to 13 residues. The CDR3 is CASSDRLADTIYF. The CDR3 DNA reads TGTGCCAGTAGTGACCGACTAGCTGACACCATATATTTT.

Remarks on this clonotype: The junction shows a germline mismatch at one end, possibly a read error. The rearrangement uses TRBV12-3 or TRBV12-4 and TRBJ2-5, with D tentatively TRBD1 or TRBD2 (5 bases each). The length of the CDR3 is 14 residues. The DNA for the CDR3 is TGTGCCAGCAGCTTAGGGACCGCATGGGAGACCCAGTACTTC. As protein: CASSLGTAWETQYF.

This clonotype was detected only once. The chain recombines TRBV7-2 with TRBJ2-1, with a possible D match to TRBD2 (6 bases). The germline V gene encodes CDR1 SGHTA and CDR2 FQGNSA. V lost 5 bases and J 6 bases, leaving 11 bases between the germline ends. CDR3 length: 13 amino acids. CDR3 nucleotides: TGTGCCAGCAGCCTCGGACTAAGCAATGAGCAGTTCTTC. As protein: CASSLGLSNEQFF.

In this sample, this clonotype turned up a few times. The gene calls are TRBV11-2 and TRBJ1-6, with 9 bases that match TRBD1. Per germline, CDR1 SGHAT and CDR2 FQNNGV. V was pared by 5 bases and J by 10 bases, with 6 bases of the junction left unmatched. The CDR3 sequence is 14 residues long. The CDR3 reads CASSTGQGNSPLHF. For the CDR3, the DNA is TGTGCCAGCAGCACGGGACAGGGTAACTCACCCCTCCACTTT. The whole variable domain, remainder taken from reference TRBV11-2 and TRBJ1-6, is EAGVAQSPRYKIIEKRQSVAFWCNPISGHATLYWYQQILGQGPKLLIQFQNNGVVDDSQLPKDRFSAERLKGVDSTLKIQPAKLEDSAVYLCASSTGQGNSPLHFGNGTRLTVT.

This chain joins TRBV7-8 and TRBJ2-1; D unresolved. There are 12 residues in the CDR3. From germline, CDR1 is SGHVS and CDR2 FQNEAQ. V was pared by 6 bases and J by 5 bases, with 8 bases between. The CDR3 nucleotides read TGTGCCAGCAGTTTCACTGACAATGAGCAGTTCTTC. The encoded protein is CASSFTDNEQFF.

This clonotype showed up many times. The chain recombines TRBV7-2 with TRBJ1-1; D not resolved. CDR3 length: 13 amino acids. Germline lookup yields CDR1 SGHTA and CDR2 FQGNSA. The germline V and J ends were trimmed by 2 bases and 2 bases, with 6 bases remaining between them. CDR3 DNA: TGTGCCAGCAGCTTAAAGGCCAACACTGAAGCTTTCTTT. It codes for CASSLKANTEAFF.

The rearrangement joins TRBV20-1 to TRBJ2-3; D is unresolved. Germline V gene data show CDR1 as DFQATT and CDR2 as SNEGSKA (reference sequence). V was trimmed by 1 base and J by 0 bases, leaving 8 bases between them. This CDR3 has 14 amino acids. CDR3 coding DNA: TGCAGTGCTAGAGTCGTGGGGAGCACAGATACGCAGTATTTT. Translated: CSARVVGSTDTQYF.

About this clonotype: The junction and the germline gene differ at one end; a read error may be behind it. This chain uses TRBV11-2 with TRBJ2-2, with a tentative D call TRBD2 (5 bases). From germline, CDR1 is SGHAT and CDR2 FQNNGV. The CDR3 length is 16 residues. CDR3 residues: CASSLSRGLSTRELFF. Written as DNA, the CDR3 is TGTGCCAGCAGCTTATCCCGGGGATTGAGCACCAGGGAGCTGTTTTTT. Drawing the rest from reference TRBV11-2 and TRBJ2-2, the complete variable domain is EAGVAQSPRYKIIEKRQSVAFWCNPISGHATLYWYQQILGQGPKLLIQFQNNGVVDDSQLPKDRFSAERLKGVDSTLKIQPAKLEDSAVYLCASSLSRGLSTRELFFGEGSRLTVL.